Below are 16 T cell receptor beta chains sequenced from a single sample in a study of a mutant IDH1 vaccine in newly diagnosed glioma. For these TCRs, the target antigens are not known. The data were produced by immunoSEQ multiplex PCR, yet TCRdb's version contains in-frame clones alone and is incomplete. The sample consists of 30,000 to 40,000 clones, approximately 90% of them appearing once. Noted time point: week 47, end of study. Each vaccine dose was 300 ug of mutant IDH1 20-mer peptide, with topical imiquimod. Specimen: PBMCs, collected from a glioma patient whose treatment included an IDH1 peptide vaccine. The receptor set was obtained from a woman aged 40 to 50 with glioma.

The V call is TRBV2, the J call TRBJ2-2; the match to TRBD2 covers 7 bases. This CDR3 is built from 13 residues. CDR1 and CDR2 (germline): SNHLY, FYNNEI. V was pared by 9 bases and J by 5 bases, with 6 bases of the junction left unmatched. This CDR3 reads CASARGVTGELFF. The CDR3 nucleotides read TGTGCCAGTGCCCGGGGGGTAACCGGGGAGCTGTTTTTT.

The CDR3 region has the DNA TGTGCCTGGACCCCGGGACACCTTCCCAATCAGCCCCAGCATTTT. This sequence encodes CAWTPGHLPNQPQHF. The chain links TRBV30 to TRBJ1-5; a weak D match, TRBD1 (6 bases). CDR1 and CDR2 from the germline V gene are GTSNPN and SVGIG (reference sequence). The CDR3 length is 15 residues. V lost 4 bases and J lost 3, with 16 bases in between.

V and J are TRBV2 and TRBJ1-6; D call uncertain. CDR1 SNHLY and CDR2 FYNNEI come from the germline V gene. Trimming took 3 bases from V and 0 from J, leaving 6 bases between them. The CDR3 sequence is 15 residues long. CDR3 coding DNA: TGTGCCAGCAGTGACAGAAGCTCCTATAATTCACCCCTCCACTTT. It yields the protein CASSDRSSYNSPLHF.

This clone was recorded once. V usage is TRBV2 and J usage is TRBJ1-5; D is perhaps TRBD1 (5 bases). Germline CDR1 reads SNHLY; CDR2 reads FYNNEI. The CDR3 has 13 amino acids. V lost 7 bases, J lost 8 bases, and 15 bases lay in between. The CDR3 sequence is CASKETAPEPQHF. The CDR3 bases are TGTGCCAGCAAGGAGACAGCACCTGAGCCCCAGCATTTT.

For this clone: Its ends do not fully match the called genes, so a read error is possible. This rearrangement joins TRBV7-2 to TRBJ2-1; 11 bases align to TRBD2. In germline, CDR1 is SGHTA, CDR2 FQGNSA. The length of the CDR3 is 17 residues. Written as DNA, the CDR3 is TGTGCCAGCAGCCTAGCCCCAACCGCACTAGCGGGGGAAGAGCAGTTCTTC. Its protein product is CASSLAPTALAGEEQFF.

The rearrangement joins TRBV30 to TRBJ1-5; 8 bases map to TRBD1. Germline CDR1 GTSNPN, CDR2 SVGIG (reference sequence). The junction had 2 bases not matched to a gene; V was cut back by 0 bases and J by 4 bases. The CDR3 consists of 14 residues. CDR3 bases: TGTGCCTGGAGTGTAACAGGGGGGAATCAGCCCCAGCATTTT. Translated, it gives CAWSVTGGNQPQHF.

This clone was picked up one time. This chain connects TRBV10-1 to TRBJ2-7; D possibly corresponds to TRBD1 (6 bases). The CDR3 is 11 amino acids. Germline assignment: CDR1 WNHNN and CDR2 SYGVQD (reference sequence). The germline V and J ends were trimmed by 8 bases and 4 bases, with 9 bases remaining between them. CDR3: CASSQGYEQYF. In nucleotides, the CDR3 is TGCGCCAGCTCACAGGGATACGAGCAGTACTTC.

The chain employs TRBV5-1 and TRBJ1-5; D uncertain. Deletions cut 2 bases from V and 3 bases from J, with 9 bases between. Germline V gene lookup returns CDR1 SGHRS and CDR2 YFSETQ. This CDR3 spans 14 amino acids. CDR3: CASSLGTANQPQHF. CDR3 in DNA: TGCGCCAGCAGCTTAGGTACGGCCAATCAGCCCCAGCATTTT.

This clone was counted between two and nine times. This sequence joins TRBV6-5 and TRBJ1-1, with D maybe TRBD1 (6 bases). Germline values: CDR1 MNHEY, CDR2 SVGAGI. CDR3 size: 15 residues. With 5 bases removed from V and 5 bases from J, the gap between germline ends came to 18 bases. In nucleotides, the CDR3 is TGTGCCAGCAGTGGCCTCGGGGGCGCTGAAACTGAAGCTTTCTTT. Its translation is CASSGLGGAETEAFF.

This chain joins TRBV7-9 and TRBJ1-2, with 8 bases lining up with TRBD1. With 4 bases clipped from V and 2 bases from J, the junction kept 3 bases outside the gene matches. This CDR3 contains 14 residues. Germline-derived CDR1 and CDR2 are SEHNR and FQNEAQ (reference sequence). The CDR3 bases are TGTGCCAGCAGCTCTACAGGGGGGAACTATGGCTACACCTTC. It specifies CASSSTGGNYGYTF.

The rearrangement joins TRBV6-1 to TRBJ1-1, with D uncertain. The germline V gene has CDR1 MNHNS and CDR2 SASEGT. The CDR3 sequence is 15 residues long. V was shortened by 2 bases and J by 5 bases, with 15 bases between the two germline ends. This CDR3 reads CASSERTPVRTEAFF. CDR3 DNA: TGTGCCAGCAGTGAAAGGACCCCCGTTAGGACTGAAGCTTTCTTT.

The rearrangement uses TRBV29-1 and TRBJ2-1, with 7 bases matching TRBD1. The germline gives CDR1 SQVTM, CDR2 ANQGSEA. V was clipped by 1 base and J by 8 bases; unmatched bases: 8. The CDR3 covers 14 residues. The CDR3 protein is CSVEVRTGRDEQFF. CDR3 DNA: TGCAGCGTTGAAGTCAGGACAGGTCGAGATGAGCAGTTCTTC.

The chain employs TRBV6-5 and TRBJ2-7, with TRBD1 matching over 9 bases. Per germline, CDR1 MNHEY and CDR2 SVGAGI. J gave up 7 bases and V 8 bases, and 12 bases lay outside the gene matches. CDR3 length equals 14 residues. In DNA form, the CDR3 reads TGTGCCAGCTCCTCCGGACAGGGGAATTGGGAGCAGTACTTC. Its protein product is CASSSGQGNWEQYF.

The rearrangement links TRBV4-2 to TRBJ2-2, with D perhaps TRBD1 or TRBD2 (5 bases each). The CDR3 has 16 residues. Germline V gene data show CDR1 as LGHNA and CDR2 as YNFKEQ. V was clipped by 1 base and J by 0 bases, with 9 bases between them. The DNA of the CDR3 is TGTGCCAGCAGCCAAGTCGGGGCCTCGAACACCGGGGAGCTGTTTTTT. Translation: CASSQVGASNTGELFF.

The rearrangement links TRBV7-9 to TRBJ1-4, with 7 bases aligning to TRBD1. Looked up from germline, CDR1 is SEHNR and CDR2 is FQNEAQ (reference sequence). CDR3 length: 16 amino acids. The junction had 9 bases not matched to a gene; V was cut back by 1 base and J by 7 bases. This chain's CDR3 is CASSLGDFTGVEKLFF. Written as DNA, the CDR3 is TGTGCCAGCAGCTTAGGGGACTTTACAGGGGTTGAAAAACTGTTTTTT.

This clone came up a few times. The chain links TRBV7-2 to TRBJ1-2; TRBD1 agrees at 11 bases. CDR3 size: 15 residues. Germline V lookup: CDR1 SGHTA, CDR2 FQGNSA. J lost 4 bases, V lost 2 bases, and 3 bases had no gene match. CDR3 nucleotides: TGTGCCAGCAGCTTACATGGACAGGGGGCCTATGGCTACACCTTC. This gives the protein CASSLHGQGAYGYTF.